This passage covers 32 T cell receptor beta chains from one sample sequenced in a study of cytomegalovirus exposure and HLA in healthy donors. Researchers ran the PCR with 60 Vbeta and 13 Jbeta primers. Sequencing used immunoSEQ multiplex PCR; TCRdb keeps in-frame clones, though not all of them. This sample's table reports 150,000 or so clones. The sequencing input was PBMCs. These receptors were taken from a woman between 50 and 59 years old in good health and CMV-seronegative.

The chain recombines TRBV19 with TRBJ2-1; 8 nucleotides match TRBD2. The germline gives CDR1 LNHDA, CDR2 SQIVND (reference sequence). Trimming cost V 4 bases and J 10 bases; bases outside gene matches: 6. This CDR3 is 13 amino acids long. The CDR3 nucleotides read TGTGCCAGTAGTACGACTAGCGACGGAGAGCAGTTCTTC. Its translation: CASSTTSDGEQFF.

The gene calls are TRBV5-1 and TRBJ2-5; possibly TRBD1 for D (5 bases). Germline assignment: CDR1 SGHRS and CDR2 YFSETQ. V lost 0 bases and J 2 bases, leaving 8 bases between the germline ends. CDR3 length: 14 residues. The CDR3 loop is CASSLATGQETQYF. CDR3 coding DNA: TGCGCCAGCAGCTTGGCCACAGGACAAGAGACCCAGTACTTC.

This chain joins TRBV7-3 and TRBJ2-2, with D perhaps TRBD2 (6 bases). The CDR3 is 16 residues long. Germline assignment: CDR1 SGHTA and CDR2 FQGTGA. V lost 5 bases and J lost 1, with 14 bases in between. The CDR3 protein is CASSLFAGRNTGELFF. CDR3 in DNA: TGTGCCAGCAGCCTTTTCGCCGGGAGGAACACCGGGGAGCTGTTTTTT.

The chain joins TRBV18 to TRBJ2-1; D gene unclear. V dropped 3 bases and J dropped 7 bases, with 7 bases sitting between them. The CDR3 spans 12 residues. Germline V gene sequence: CDR1 KGHSH, CDR2 LQKENI. CDR3 region: CASSPVPNEQFF. CDR3 coding DNA: TGTGCCAGCTCACCCGTTCCTAATGAGCAGTTCTTC.

The CDR3 DNA follows: TGTGCCAGCTCACCACCTTCCAGTGATGAAGCTTTCTTT. Translating it yields CASSPPSSDEAFF. The rearrangement joins TRBV18 to TRBJ1-1; the D is unclear. Deletions cut 0 bases from V and 7 bases from J, with 9 bases between. This CDR3 has 13 residues. Germline lookup yields CDR1 KGHSH and CDR2 LQKENI.

Of note for this clone: The junction departs from the called germline gene at one end, perhaps through a read error. The rearrangement joins TRBV5-8 to TRBJ1-1; a possible D gene is TRBD1 (5 bases). There are 9 residues in the CDR3. CDR1 is SGHTS, CDR2 YDEGEE, per germline. DNA of the CDR3: TGTGCCAGCAGCACGACAGCTCACTTT. Protein sequence: CASSTTAHF.

The rearrangement uses TRBV14 and TRBJ2-1, with 7 bases lining up with TRBD2. The CDR3 contains 15 residues. Per germline, CDR1 SGHDN and CDR2 FVKESK. The J segment lost 9 bases and the V segment lost 4 bases, leaving 12 bases of the junction unmatched. The CDR3 protein is CASSPYLRRESEQFF. CDR3 in DNA: TGTGCCAGCAGCCCGTACCTACGGCGGGAGAGTGAGCAGTTCTTC.

The chain has TRBV5-1 and TRBJ2-5; 8 bases map to TRBD2. The germline V gene encodes CDR1 SGHRS and CDR2 YFSETQ. V shed 0 bases and J 5 bases; nucleotides not matched to a gene: 9. The CDR3 has 16 amino acids. CDR3 residues: CASSLATGGGSETQYF. CDR3 nucleotide sequence: TGCGCCAGCAGCTTGGCAACGGGGGGGGGCTCCGAGACCCAGTACTTC.

V gene TRBV7-9 combines with J gene TRBJ1-2; 10 bases match TRBD1. Per the germline V gene, CDR1 is SEHNR and CDR2 is FQNEAQ (reference sequence). The trim removed 5 bases at V and 4 bases at J, leaving 4 bases unmatched. The CDR3 sequence is 14 residues long. The CDR3 loop is CASSPDRGAYGYTF. The CDR3 DNA reads as TGTGCCAGCAGCCCGGACAGGGGGGCCTATGGCTACACCTTC.

The chain is built from TRBV18 and TRBJ2-2, with TRBD2 matching over 9 bases. Germline trimming cut 2 bases from V and 6 bases from J; bases unmatched to any gene: 7. The CDR3 spans 16 residues. Germline assignment: CDR1 KGHSH and CDR2 LQKENI. In nucleotides, the CDR3 is TGTGCCAGCTCACCAGGACTAGCGTCAGGTCCCGGGGAGCTGTTTTTT. This translates into CASSPGLASGPGELFF. Full variable domain (missing parts from reference TRBV18 and TRBJ2-2): NAGVMQNPRHLVRRRGQEARLRCSPMKGHSHVYWYRQLPEEGLKFMVYLQKENIIDESGMPKERFSAEFPKEGPSILRIQQVVRGDSAAYFCASSPGLASGPGELFFGEGSRLTVL.

The chain joins TRBV10-1 to TRBJ2-7; TRBD1 might be the D (5 bases). CDR1 and CDR2 (germline): WNHNN, SYGVQD (reference sequence). The V gene lost 0 bases and the J gene lost 5 bases, with 11 bases spanning the gap. This CDR3 spans 14 amino acids. The CDR3 nucleotides are TGCGCCAGCAGTGAGTCGTGGACACGCGACGAGCAGTACTTC. It codes for CASSESWTRDEQYF.

V is TRBV4-3 and J is TRBJ2-7; D might be TRBD2 (5 bases). CDR1 and CDR2 (germline): LGHNA, YSLEER. There are 16 residues in the CDR3. Between the trimmed V and J ends, which lost 0 bases and 3 bases, there was a span of 15 bases. The CDR3 loop reads CASSQDPAAVHYEQYF. The CDR3 DNA is TGCGCCAGCAGCCAAGACCCAGCAGCGGTTCACTACGAGCAGTACTTC.

The chain couples TRBV5-1 to TRBJ2-7; TRBD2 matches at 9 bases. CDR3 size: 14 residues. J lost 4 bases, V lost 2 bases, and 4 bases had no gene match. Germline CDR1 is SGHRS and CDR2 is YFSETQ. The CDR3 nucleotides read TGCGCCAGCAGCTTTGGCAGCGGGGGGTACGAGCAGTACTTC. Translation: CASSFGSGGYEQYF.

The chain combines TRBV5-5 with TRBJ1-2; 11 positions agree with TRBD1. The V segment lost 1 base and the J segment 7 bases; nucleotides outside the gene matches: 9. This CDR3 is built from 16 residues. Germline CDR1 reads SGHKS; CDR2 reads YYEKEE (reference sequence). The CDR3 sequence is CASSLFMSGQGAGYTF. The CDR3 bases are TGTGCCAGCAGCTTGTTTATGAGTGGACAGGGGGCTGGCTACACCTTC.

The chain uses TRBV20-1 and TRBJ1-2; TRBD1 agrees at 7 bases. This CDR3 is built from 11 residues. The germline CDR1 and CDR2 sequences are DFQATT and SNEGSKA (reference sequence). V trimming: 6 bases; J trimming: 4 bases; junction bases outside the gene matches: 2. The CDR3: CSAGTVYGYTF. The DNA for the CDR3 is TGCAGTGCCGGGACAGTCTATGGCTACACCTTC.

The chain joins TRBV28 to TRBJ2-3; 9 nucleotides align to TRBD1. V shed 3 bases, J shed 2 bases, and the junction held 3 bases outside the gene matches. The germline V gene encodes CDR1 MDHEN and CDR2 SYDVKM. This CDR3 has 15 residues. CDR3: CASSLGQGLTDTQYF. CDR3 nucleotides: TGTGCCAGCAGTTTGGGACAGGGCCTCACAGATACGCAGTATTTT. The full variable domain, in which reference TRBV28 and TRBJ2-3 provide the parts outside the CDR3, is DVKVTQSSRYLVKRTGEKVFLECVQDMDHENMFWYRQDPGLGLRLIYFSYDVKMKEKGDIPEGYSVSREKKERFSLILESASTNQTSMYLCASSLGQGLTDTQYFGPGTRLTVL.

The CDR3 region has the DNA TGTGCCAGCAGCTCCCGGGACAGTAGAACTGAAGCTTTCTTT. Translating it yields CASSSRDSRTEAFF. The V call is TRBV13, the J call TRBJ1-1; 7 nucleotides agree with TRBD1. In germline, CDR1 is PRHDT, CDR2 FYEKMQ (reference sequence). J lost 5 bases, V lost 4 bases, and 7 bases had no gene match. The CDR3 has 14 residues.

The chain is built from TRBV6-6 and TRBJ2-1; D is possibly TRBD2 (7 bases). Trimming took off 0 bases at V and 8 bases at J, with 17 bases between the two ends. CDR1 MNHNY and CDR2 SVGAGI come from the germline V gene (reference sequence). This CDR3 has 16 residues. The chain's CDR3 is CASSYSVTGGQHEQFF. DNA for the CDR3: TGTGCCAGCAGTTACTCGGTCACGGGGGGCCAGCATGAGCAGTTCTTC.

The CDR3 DNA reads as TGTGCCAGCAGTTGGAGCGGGAGAGGTGAGCAGTTCTTC. Protein: CASSWSGRGEQFF. J is TRBJ2-1 and V is TRBV28, with 8 positions matching TRBD2. V lost 4 bases, J lost 9 bases, and 5 bases stayed unmatched. The CDR3 totals 13 residues. CDR1 is MDHEN and CDR2 is SYDVKM in the germline V gene. The entire variable domain, with the rest obtained from reference TRBV28 and TRBJ2-1, is as follows: DVKVTQSSRYLVKRTGEKVFLECVQDMDHENMFWYRQDPGLGLRLIYFSYDVKMKEKGDIPEGYSVSREKKERFSLILESASTNQTSMYLCASSWSGRGEQFFGPGTRLTVL.

The rearrangement links TRBV11-3 to TRBJ2-2; D not resolved. The germline V gene has CDR1 SGHNT and CDR2 YENEEA. V lost 5 bases, J lost 8 bases, and 9 bases lay in between. The CDR3 extends over 12 amino acids. The CDR3 spells CASSPPRGELFF. The CDR3 region has the DNA TGTGCCAGCAGCCCCCCTCGGGGGGAGCTGTTTTTT.

V gene TRBV28 combines with J gene TRBJ1-5; D uncertain. The CDR3 loop spans 12 amino acids. Looked up from germline, CDR1 is MDHEN and CDR2 is SYDVKM. Trimming shortened V by 4 bases and J by 7 bases, and 8 bases separated the two germline ends. The CDR3 nucleotides read TGTGCCAGCAGTTCAGCGGGGCAGCCCCAGCATTTT. Translating gives CASSSAGQPQHF.

The chain recombines TRBV19 with TRBJ1-2; possibly TRBD1 for D (6 bases). Between the trimmed V and J ends, which lost 1 base and 2 bases, there was a span of 11 bases. Germline assignment: CDR1 LNHDA and CDR2 SQIVND (reference sequence). There are 15 residues in the CDR3. The CDR3 DNA reads TGTGCCAGTAGTATAGCCGGGGGGGCCAACTATGGCTACACCTTC. Translation gives CASSIAGGANYGYTF. Based on the CDR3 plus reference TRBV19 and TRBJ1-2, the full variable domain is DGGITQSPKYLFRKEGQNVTLSCEQNLNHDAMYWYRQDPGQGLRLIYYSQIVNDFQKGDIAEGYSVSREKKESFPLTVTSAQKNPTAFYLCASSIAGGANYGYTFGSGTRLTVV.

The chain has TRBV6-5 and TRBJ1-6, with 8 bases identical to TRBD1. The CDR3 extends over 15 amino acids. In germline, CDR1 is MNHEY, CDR2 SVGAGI. With 3 bases clipped from V and 10 bases from J, the junction kept 8 bases outside the gene matches. Here the CDR3 DNA reads TGTGCCAGCAGTTATTTTGGACAGGGAGAATCACCCCTCCACTTT. This sequence encodes CASSYFGQGESPLHF.

The chain employs TRBV5-6 and TRBJ1-2; D gene ambiguous. V lost 6 bases and J lost 3, with 18 bases in between. CDR3 size: 15 residues. CDR1 is SGHDT, CDR2 YYEEEE, per germline. In nucleotides, the CDR3 is TGTGCCAGCATCGGGATGGGCGAGGACTACTATGGCTACACCTTC. Translating gives CASIGMGEDYYGYTF.

The chain uses TRBV9 and TRBJ1-3; D perhaps matches TRBD1 (5 bases). This CDR3 has 16 amino acids. Trimming pared 5 bases from V and 1 base from J, leaving 16 bases between. Germline loops: CDR1 SGDLS, CDR2 YYNGEE. The CDR3 sequence is CASSTSGGYSGNTIYF. The CDR3 DNA sequence: TGTGCCAGCAGTACCTCGGGGGGATATTCTGGAAACACCATATATTTT.

The rearrangement joins TRBV5-6 to TRBJ2-7, with D possibly being TRBD2 (6 bases). CDR3 length: 14 residues. V was trimmed by 3 bases and J by 5 bases, leaving 15 bases between them. The V gene's germline CDR1 is SGHDT and CDR2 YYEEEE. This chain's CDR3 is CASSYGTGGDEQYF. The CDR3 DNA reads TGTGCCAGCAGCTACGGGACCGGCGGGGACGAGCAGTACTTC.

CDR3 in amino acids: CATSSPDRQYEQYF. CDR3 DNA sequence: TGTGCCACCAGCAGTCCGGACAGGCAATACGAGCAGTACTTC. The J gene is TRBJ2-7, the V gene TRBV15; 7 bases agree with TRBD1. Trimming removed 3 bases from V and 4 bases from J; junction bases left unmatched: 6. This CDR3 spans 14 amino acids. Germline V gene data show CDR1 as LNHNV and CDR2 as YYDKDF (reference sequence).

This chain uses TRBV4-2 with TRBJ2-7, with 7 bases aligning to TRBD2. The ends lost 3 bases at V and 2 bases at J; junction bases unmatched: 7. The CDR3 is 15 amino acids. Germline V gene lookup returns CDR1 LGHNA and CDR2 YNFKEQ. The CDR3 loop reads CASSQGGSEAYEQYF. CDR3 DNA sequence: TGTGCCAGCAGCCAGGGCGGGAGCGAGGCCTACGAGCAGTACTTC.

The genes are TRBV2 and TRBJ1-1; maybe TRBD1 (5 bases). This CDR3 has 14 amino acids. The ends were cut back, 4 bases at V and 3 bases at J, with 12 bases in the middle. Germline V gene lookup returns CDR1 SNHLY and CDR2 FYNNEI. This CDR3 reads CASSVGGGYTEAFF. CDR3 sequence (DNA): TGTGCCAGCAGTGTCGGGGGAGGCTACACTGAAGCTTTCTTT.

This chain links TRBV6-5 with TRBJ2-1, with TRBD1 matching 7 bases. The ends lost 5 bases at V and 5 bases at J; junction bases unmatched: 9. Germline-derived CDR1 and CDR2 are MNHEY and SVGAGI. The CDR3 totals 15 residues. The DNA of the CDR3 is TGTGCCAGCAGTCCTGACAGGGTGTCCGACAATGAGCAGTTCTTC. This translates into CASSPDRVSDNEQFF.

The rearrangement uses TRBV4-1 and TRBJ1-2, with D unresolved. This CDR3 has 15 amino acids. Trimming took off 0 bases at V and 2 bases at J, with 10 bases between the two ends. Per germline, CDR1 MGHRA and CDR2 YSYEKL. CDR3 loop: CASSQESRSNYGYTF. CDR3 DNA: TGCGCCAGCAGCCAAGAAAGCAGGTCAAACTATGGCTACACCTTC.

V and J are TRBV2 and TRBJ1-1; 8 bases match TRBD1. Trimming at V came to 5 bases and at J to 3 bases, leaving 5 bases not matched to a gene. CDR1 and CDR2 from the germline V gene are SNHLY and FYNNEI. The CDR3 runs 14 residues. CDR3 DNA sequence: TGTGCCAGCAGTCAGGGGGCTTCGGACACTGAAGCTTTCTTT. Protein sequence: CASSQGASDTEAFF.